This is a list of T cell receptor beta chains from one sample in a study of memory CD4+ T cells and cytomegalovirus serostatus. Profiled with immunoSEQ multiplex PCR; TCRdb holds only in-frame clones, not every one. The sample holds tens of thousands of clones, around 80% seen once. Sequenced sample: memory CD4+ T cells from blood. The receptors shown here come from an adult in good health and CMV-seronegative. Both conserved end residues are part of each CDR3. Not all rows give a size; the values are once, few, many and, for expanded clones, a class.

clone_size j_call v_call cdr3_aa
NA TRBJ2-4 TRBV5-1 CASSAKRLGGAKNIQYF
NA TRBJ1-3 TRBV2 CASSVLHGSGNTIYF
NA TRBJ2-7 TRBV6-5 CASSIDDRGPYEQYF
NA TRBJ1-4 TRBV6-6 CASSYSRGGGEKLFF
NA TRBJ2-1 TRBV27 CASTFGTGGGMYEQFF
NA TRBJ1-2 TRBV6-1 CASSELGVVSLYTF
NA TRBJ1-1 TRBV27 CASSLRGAGATEAFF
NA TRBJ2-1 TRBV4-2 CASSQGGMNEQFF
few TRBJ2-7 TRBV29-1 CSASNRDPQSEQYF
NA TRBJ1-1 TRBV6-1 CASSMYRESEAFF
NA TRBJ1-2 TRBV5-1 CASSLTDNYGYTF
few TRBJ2-1 TRBV11-2 CASSLGTNEQFF
NA TRBJ2-7 TRBV28 CASSLPAGHGYEQYF
few TRBJ2-2 TRBV7-3 CASSPFRGATTGELFF
few TRBJ2-7 TRBV29-1 CSVEDLSSLGYEQYF
NA TRBJ1-2 TRBV5-1 CASSQVGQGGYTF
few TRBJ2-5 TRBV6-1 CASSGITGNQETQYF
few TRBJ2-1 TRBV19 CASSIGPSSYNEQFF
NA TRBJ2-1 TRBV7-2 CASSPTTAIYNEQFF
NA TRBJ1-6 TRBV11-2 CASSGDRGSPLHF
NA TRBJ2-7 TRBV19 CASRRMDGSYEQYF
NA TRBJ2-5 TRBV4-1 CASSQDRGVGQETQYF
NA TRBJ2-7 TRBV7-2 CASSLVAGGRYEQYF
once TRBJ1-3 TRBV9 CASSVATTGAGNTIYF
NA TRBJ1-3 TRBV5-6 CASSLASYISGNTIYF
many TRBJ2-7 TRBV30 CAWAEGAFSYEQYF
NA TRBJ2-7 TRBV2 CASSLLPGEGEQYF
NA TRBJ1-3 TRBV13 CASSLQGARSGNTIYF
few TRBJ1-2 TRBV29-1 CSVETPRATF
NA TRBJ2-7 TRBV19 CASSRGGQGGSEQYF
NA TRBJ2-7 TRBV27 CASSLTSRRPSYEQYF
NA TRBJ1-5 TRBV7-8 CASSFGGRQPQHF
few TRBJ1-1 TRBV30 CAWISIGTEAFF
few TRBJ1-5 TRBV6-5 CASTDGASNQPQHF
NA TRBJ2-2 TRBV18 CASSRGINTGELFF
NA TRBJ1-5 TRBV4-1 CASSQLSPGPQHF
NA TRBJ2-2 TRBV12-5 CASGLDTGGELFF
NA TRBJ2-7 TRBV27 CASRVGQVGSYEQYF
NA TRBJ2-7 TRBV19 CASSKTGAAGSYEQYF
NA TRBJ1-3 TRBV29-1 CSVEDPASRRLGNTIYF
few TRBJ2-2 TRBV7-8 CASSLYRGGSTGELFF
NA TRBJ1-5 TRBV6-1 CASSEVGQPRNQPQHF
NA TRBJ2-7 TRBV30 CAWSVRGRLVPYEQYF
NA TRBJ1-3 TRBV5-6 CASSLGPSGNTIYF
NA TRBJ1-2 TRBV5-6 CASSRSRMTGFYGYTF
few TRBJ2-7 TRBV5-1 CASSFSGLVSYEQYF
NA TRBJ1-4 TRBV20-1 CSAKRGEKLFF
once TRBJ1-1 TRBV6-5 CASSPPGLANTEAFF
NA TRBJ1-6 TRBV4-1 CASSQWAGNYNSPLHF
NA TRBJ2-3 TRBV5-6 CASSAGVGFSFDTQYF
NA TRBJ2-1 TRBV29-1 CSFRTSGGSNEQFF
NA TRBJ2-5 TRBV7-2 CASSLEGGGIGTQYF
NA TRBJ2-3 TRBV7-6 CASSPRGTPSTDTQYF